This T cell receptor beta chain was recovered during a study of neurological immune-mediated disorders. Study-wide points: No CDR3 amino acid sequences were shared by expanded clones across subjects, suggesting private repertoires in all groups. Patients with HTLV-1-associated myelopathy showed the most TCR clonal expansion. Those with multiple sclerosis showed the least, falling below healthy controls.

With V trimmed by 0 bases and J by 4 bases, 4 bases remained unmatched. Germline V CDR1 and CDR2: SGDLS, YYNGEE. The CDR3 has 14 residues. From 2 million PBMCs stored at -80 C, the unsorted libraries were generated. This clonotype was picked up many times. Its target is not known. With 10-nucleotide random UMIs, 5'RACE was used to make the cDNA. TCRdb itself ran the 5' RACE reads through MiXCR, one entry per CDR3 protein. Of more than 50,000 distinct CDR3 sequences listed, roughly an eighth are singletons. The sequence was collected from a man aged 60 to 75 in good health. The J gene is TRBJ2-7, the V gene TRBV9; 7 positions agree with TRBD2. Sequenced material: PBMCs. The CDR3 DNA is TGTGCCAGCAGCGTAGCCCCGGGGGGTTACGAGCAGTACTTC. As protein: CASSVAPGGYEQYF.